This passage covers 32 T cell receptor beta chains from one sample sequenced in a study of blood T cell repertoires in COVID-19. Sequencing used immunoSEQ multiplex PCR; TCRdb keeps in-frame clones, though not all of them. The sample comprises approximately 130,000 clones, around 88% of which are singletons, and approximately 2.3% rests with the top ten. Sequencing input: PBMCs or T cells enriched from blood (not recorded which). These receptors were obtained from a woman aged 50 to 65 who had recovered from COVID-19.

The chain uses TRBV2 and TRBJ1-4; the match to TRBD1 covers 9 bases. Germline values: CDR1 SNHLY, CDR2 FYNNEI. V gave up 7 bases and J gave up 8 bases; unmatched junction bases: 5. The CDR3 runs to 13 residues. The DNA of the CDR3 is TGTGCCAGCACCGGACAGGGGAAGGAAAAACTGTTTTTT. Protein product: CASTGQGKEKLFF.

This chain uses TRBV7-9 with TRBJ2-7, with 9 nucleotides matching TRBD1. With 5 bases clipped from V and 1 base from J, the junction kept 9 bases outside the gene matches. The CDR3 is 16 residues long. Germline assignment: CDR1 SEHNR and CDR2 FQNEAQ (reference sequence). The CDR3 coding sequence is TGTGCCAGCAGCCCCTTCCGGGACAGGGCATCCTACGAGCAGTACTTC. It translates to CASSPFRDRASYEQYF. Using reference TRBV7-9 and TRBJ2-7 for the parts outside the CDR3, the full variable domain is DTGVSQNPRHKITKRGQNVTFRCDPISEHNRLYWYRQTLGQGPEFLTYFQNEAQLEKSRLLSDRFSAERPKGSFSTLEIQRTEQGDSAMYLCASSPFRDRASYEQYFGPGTRLTVT.

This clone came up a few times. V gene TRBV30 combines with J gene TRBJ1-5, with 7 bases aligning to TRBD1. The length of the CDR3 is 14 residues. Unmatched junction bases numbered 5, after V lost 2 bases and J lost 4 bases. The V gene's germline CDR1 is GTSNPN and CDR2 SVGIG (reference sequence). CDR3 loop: CAWSRPGQNQPQHF. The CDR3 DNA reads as TGTGCCTGGAGTAGACCGGGACAGAATCAGCCCCAGCATTTT.

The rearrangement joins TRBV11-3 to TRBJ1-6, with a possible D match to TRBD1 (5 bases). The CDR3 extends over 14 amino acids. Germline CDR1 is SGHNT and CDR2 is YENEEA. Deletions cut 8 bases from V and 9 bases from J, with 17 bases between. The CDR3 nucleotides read TGTGCCAGCCGTTCTGGGGGGGTCGGTTCACCCCTCCACTTT. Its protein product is CASRSGGVGSPLHF.

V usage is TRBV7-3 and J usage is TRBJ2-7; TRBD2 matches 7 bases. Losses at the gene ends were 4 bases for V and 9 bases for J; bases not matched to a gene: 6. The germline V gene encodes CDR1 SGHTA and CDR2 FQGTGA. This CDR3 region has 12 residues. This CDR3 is CASSSGAGPQYF. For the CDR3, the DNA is TGTGCCAGCAGCTCCGGAGCGGGACCGCAGTACTTC. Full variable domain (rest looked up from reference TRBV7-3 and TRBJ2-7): GAGVSQTPSNKVTEKGKYVELRCDPISGHTALYWYRQSLGQGPEFLIYFQGTGAADDSGLPNDRFFAVRPEGSVSTLKIQRTERGDSAVYLCASSSGAGPQYFGPGTRLTVT.

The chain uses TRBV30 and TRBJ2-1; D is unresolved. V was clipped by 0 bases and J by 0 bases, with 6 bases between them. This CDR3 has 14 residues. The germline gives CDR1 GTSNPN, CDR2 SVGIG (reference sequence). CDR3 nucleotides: TGTGCCTGGAGTGTCAGGCGCTCCTACAATGAGCAGTTCTTC. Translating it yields CAWSVRRSYNEQFF. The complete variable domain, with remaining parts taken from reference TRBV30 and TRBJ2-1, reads SQTIHQWPATLVQPVGSPLSLECTVEGTSNPNLYWYRQAAGRGLQLLFYSVGIGQISSEVPQNLSASRPQDRQFILSSKKLLLSDSGFYLCAWSVRRSYNEQFFGPGTRLTVL.

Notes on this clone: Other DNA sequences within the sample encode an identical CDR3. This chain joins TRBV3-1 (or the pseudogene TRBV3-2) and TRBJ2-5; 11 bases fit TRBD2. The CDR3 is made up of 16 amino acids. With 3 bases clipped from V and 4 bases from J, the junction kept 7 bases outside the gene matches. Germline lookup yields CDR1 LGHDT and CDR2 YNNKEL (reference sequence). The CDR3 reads CASSQGLAGGGETQYF. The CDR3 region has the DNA TGTGCCAGCAGCCAGGGGCTAGCGGGGGGCGGAGAGACCCAGTACTTC.

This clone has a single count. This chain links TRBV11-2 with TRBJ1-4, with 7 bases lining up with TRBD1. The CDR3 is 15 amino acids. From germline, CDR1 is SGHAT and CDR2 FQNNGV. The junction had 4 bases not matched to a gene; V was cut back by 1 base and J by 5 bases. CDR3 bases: TGTGCCAGCAGCTTAGGGGGACAGAACAATGAAAAACTGTTTTTT. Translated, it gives CASSLGGQNNEKLFF.

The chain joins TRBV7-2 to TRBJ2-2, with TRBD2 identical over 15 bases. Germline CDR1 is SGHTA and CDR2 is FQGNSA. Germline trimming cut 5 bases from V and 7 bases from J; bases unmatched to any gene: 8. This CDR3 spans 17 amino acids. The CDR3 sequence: CASSQRTSGGAVGELFF. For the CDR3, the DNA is TGTGCCAGCAGCCAACGGACTAGCGGGGGGGCGGTCGGGGAGCTGTTTTTT.

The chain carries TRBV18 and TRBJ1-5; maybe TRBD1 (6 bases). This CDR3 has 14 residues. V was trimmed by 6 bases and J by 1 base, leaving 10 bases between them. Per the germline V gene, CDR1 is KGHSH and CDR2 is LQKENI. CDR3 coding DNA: TGTGCCAGCTCGTCCCAGGGGAGCAATCAGCCCCAGCATTTT. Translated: CASSSQGSNQPQHF. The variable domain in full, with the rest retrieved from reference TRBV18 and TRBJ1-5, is NAGVMQNPRHLVRRRGQEARLRCSPMKGHSHVYWYRQLPEEGLKFMVYLQKENIIDESGMPKERFSAEFPKEGPSILRIQQVVRGDSAAYFCASSSQGSNQPQHFGDGTRLSIL.

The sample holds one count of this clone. The CDR3 loop reads CASSLKTGANSPLHF. The DNA of the CDR3 is TGTGCCAGCAGTTTAAAGACAGGGGCCAATTCACCCCTCCACTTT. The V call is TRBV6-5, the J call TRBJ1-6; 8 positions agree with TRBD1. This CDR3 is 15 amino acids long. In germline, CDR1 is MNHEY, CDR2 SVGAGI. V shed 4 bases, J shed 7 bases, and the junction held 6 bases outside the gene matches.

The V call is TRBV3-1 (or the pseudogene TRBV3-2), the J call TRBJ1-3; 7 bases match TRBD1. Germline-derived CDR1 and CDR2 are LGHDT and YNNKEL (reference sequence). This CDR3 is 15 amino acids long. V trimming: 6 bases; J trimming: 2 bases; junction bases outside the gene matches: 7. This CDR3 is CASRGGGRTGNTIYF. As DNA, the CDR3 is TGTGCCAGCAGAGGGGGCGGGCGAACTGGAAACACCATATATTTT.

In DNA, the CDR3 is TGTGCTAGTGGACCATCCGGGACAGAGTCCACCGGGGAGCTGTTTTTT. Translation: CASGPSGTESTGELFF. The rearrangement uses TRBV12-5 and TRBJ2-2; 7 nucleotides match TRBD1. Per germline, CDR1 LGHNT and CDR2 FRNRAP. This CDR3 is built from 16 residues. V trimming: 6 bases; J trimming: 4 bases; junction bases outside the gene matches: 11.

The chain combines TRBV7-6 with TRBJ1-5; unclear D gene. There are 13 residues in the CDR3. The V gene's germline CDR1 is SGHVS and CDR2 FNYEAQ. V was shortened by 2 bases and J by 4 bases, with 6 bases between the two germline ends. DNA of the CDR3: TGTGCCAGCAGCTTATATCCGAATCAGCCCCAGCATTTT. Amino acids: CASSLYPNQPQHF.

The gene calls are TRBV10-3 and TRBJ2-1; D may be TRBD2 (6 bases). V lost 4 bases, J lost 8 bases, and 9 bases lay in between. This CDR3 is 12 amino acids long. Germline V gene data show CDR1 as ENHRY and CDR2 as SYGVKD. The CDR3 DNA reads TGTGCCATCAGTGTTAGCGGCTATGAGCAGTTCTTC. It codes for CAISVSGYEQFF.

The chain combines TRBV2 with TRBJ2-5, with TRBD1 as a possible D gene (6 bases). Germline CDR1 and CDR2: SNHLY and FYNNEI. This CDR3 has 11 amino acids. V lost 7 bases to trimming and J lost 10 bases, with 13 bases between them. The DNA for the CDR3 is TGTGCCAGCAATACAGGGAGTGGCCAGTACTTC. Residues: CASNTGSGQYF.

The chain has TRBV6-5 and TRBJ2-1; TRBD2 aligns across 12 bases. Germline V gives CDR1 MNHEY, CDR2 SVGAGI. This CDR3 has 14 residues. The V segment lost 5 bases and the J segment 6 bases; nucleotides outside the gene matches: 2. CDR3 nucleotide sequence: TGTGCCAGCAGTCGACTAGCGGGGGCCAATGAGCAGTTCTTC. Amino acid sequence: CASSRLAGANEQFF.

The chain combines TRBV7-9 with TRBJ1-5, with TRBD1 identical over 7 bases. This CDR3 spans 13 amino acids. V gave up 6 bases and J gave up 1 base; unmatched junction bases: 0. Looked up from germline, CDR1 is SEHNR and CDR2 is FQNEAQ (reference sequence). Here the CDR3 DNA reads TGTGCCAGCAGGGGACAGAGCAATCAGCCCCAGCATTTT. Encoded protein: CASRGQSNQPQHF.

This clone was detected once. DNA of the CDR3: TGTGCCAGCACCACAGGAGGGGGCCGACAGCTGTTTTTT. Protein sequence: CASTTGGGRQLFF. The chain combines TRBV12-3 or TRBV12-4 with TRBJ2-2; D is perhaps TRBD1 (7 bases). Trimming cost V 7 bases and J 12 bases, with 18 bases left between them. CDR3 length equals 13 residues.

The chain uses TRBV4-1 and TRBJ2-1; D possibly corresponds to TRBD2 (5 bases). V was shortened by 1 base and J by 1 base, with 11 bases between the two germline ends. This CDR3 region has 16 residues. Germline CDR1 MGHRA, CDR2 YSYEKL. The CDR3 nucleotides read TGCGCCAGCAGCCAAGCTCGACGGGGATCCTACAATGAGCAGTTCTTC. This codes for CASSQARRGSYNEQFF.

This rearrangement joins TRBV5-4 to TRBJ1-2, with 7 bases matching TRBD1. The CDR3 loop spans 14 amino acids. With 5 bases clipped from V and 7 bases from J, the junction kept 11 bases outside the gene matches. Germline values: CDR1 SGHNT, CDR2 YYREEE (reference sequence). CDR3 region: CASSSPQGVSGYTF. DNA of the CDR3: TGTGCCAGCAGTTCACCCCAGGGGGTGTCTGGCTACACCTTC.

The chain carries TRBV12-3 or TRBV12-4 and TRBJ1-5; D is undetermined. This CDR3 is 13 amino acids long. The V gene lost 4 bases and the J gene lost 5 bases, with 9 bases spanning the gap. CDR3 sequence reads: CASSSGADQPQHF. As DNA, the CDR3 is TGTGCCAGCAGTTCCGGAGCGGATCAGCCCCAGCATTTT.

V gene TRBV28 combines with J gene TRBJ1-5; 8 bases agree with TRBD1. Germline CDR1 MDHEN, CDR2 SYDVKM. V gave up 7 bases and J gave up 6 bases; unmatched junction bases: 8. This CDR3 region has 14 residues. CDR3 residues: CASNWGTGGQPQHF. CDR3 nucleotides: TGTGCCAGCAATTGGGGGACAGGTGGTCAGCCCCAGCATTTT.

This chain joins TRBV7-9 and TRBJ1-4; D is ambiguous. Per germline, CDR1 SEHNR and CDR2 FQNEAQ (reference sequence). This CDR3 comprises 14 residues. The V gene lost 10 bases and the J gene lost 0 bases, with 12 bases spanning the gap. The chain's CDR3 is CATGPMATNEKLFF. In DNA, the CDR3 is TGTGCCACGGGTCCGATGGCAACTAATGAAAAACTGTTTTTT. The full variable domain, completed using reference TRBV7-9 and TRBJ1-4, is DTGVSQNPRHKITKRGQNVTFRCDPISEHNRLYWYRQTLGQGPEFLTYFQNEAQLEKSRLLSDRFSAERPKGSFSTLEIQRTEQGDSAMYLCATGPMATNEKLFFGSGTQLSVL.

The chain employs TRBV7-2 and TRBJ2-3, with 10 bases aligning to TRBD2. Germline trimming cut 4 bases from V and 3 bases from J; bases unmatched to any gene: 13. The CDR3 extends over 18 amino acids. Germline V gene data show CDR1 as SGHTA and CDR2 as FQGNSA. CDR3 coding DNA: TGTGCCAGCAGCTCGTCTGTGCTAGCGGGGGAGTGGACAGATACGCAGTATTTT. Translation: CASSSSVLAGEWTDTQYF.

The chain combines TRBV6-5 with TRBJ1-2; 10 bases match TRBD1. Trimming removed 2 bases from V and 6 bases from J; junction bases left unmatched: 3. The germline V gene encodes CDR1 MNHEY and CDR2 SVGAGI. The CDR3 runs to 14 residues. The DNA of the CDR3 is TGTGCCAGCAGTTACGCGGACAGGGGGGATGGCTACACCTTC. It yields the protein CASSYADRGDGYTF.

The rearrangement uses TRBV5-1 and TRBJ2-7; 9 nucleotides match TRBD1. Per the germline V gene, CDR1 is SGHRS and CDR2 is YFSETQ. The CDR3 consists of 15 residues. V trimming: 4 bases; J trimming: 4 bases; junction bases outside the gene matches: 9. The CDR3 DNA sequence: TGCGCCAGCAGCCTTCAACCGGGACAGGGTTACGAGCAGTACTTC. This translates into CASSLQPGQGYEQYF.

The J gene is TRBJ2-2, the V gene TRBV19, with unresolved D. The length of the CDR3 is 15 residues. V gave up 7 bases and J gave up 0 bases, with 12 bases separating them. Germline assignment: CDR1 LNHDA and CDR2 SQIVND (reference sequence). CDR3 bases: TGTGCCAGTAAACCAGGTTCCTCGAACACCGGGGAGCTGTTTTTT. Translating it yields CASKPGSSNTGELFF.

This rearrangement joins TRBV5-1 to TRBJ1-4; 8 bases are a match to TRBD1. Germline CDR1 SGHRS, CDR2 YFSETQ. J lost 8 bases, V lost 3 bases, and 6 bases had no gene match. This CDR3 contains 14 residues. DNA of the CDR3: TGCGCCAGCAGCTACGGACAGGGTGGGGAAAAACTGTTTTTT. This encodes CASSYGQGGEKLFF. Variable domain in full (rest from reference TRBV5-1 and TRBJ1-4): KAGVTQTPRYLIKTRGQQVTLSCSPISGHRSVSWYQQTPGQGLQFLFEYFSETQRNKGNFPGRFSGRQFSNSRSEMNVSTLELGDSALYLCASSYGQGGEKLFFGSGTQLSVL.

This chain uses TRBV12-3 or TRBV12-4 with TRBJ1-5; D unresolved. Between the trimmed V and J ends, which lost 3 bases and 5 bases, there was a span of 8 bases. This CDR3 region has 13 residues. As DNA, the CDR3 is TGTGCCAGCAGTTTTGCTGGAGATCAGCCCCAGCATTTT. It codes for CASSFAGDQPQHF.

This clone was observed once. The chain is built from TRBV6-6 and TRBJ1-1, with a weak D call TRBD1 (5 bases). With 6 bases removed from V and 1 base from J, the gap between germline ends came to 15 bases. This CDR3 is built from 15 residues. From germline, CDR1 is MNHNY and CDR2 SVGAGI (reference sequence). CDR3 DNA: TGTGCCAGCAGCTCCCAGGGCAGCTGGAACACTGAAGCTTTCTTT. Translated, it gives CASSSQGSWNTEAFF.

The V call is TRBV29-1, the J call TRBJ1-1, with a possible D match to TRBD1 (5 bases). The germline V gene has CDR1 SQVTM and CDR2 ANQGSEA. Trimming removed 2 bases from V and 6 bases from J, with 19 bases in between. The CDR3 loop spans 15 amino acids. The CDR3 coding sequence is TGCAGCGTTGAACGCCAGGGAGGGGCGGACCCTGAAGCTTTCTTT. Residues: CSVERQGGADPEAFF.